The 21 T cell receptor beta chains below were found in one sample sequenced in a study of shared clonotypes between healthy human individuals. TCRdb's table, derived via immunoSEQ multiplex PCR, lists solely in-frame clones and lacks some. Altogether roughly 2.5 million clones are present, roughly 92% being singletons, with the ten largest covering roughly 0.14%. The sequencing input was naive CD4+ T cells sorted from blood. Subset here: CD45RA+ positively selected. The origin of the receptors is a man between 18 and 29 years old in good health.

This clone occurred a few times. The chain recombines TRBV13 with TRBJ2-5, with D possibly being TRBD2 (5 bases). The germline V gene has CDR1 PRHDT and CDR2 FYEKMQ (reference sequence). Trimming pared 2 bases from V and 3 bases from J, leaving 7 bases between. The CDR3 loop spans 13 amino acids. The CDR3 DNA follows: TGTGCCAGCAGCTTATCCGGGGAAGAGACCCAGTACTTC. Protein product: CASSLSGEETQYF. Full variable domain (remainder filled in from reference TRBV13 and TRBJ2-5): AAGVIQSPRHLIKEKRETATLKCYPIPRHDTVYWYQQGPGQDPQFLISFYEKMQSDKGSIPDRFSAQQFSDYHSELNMSSLELGDSALYFCASSLSGEETQYFGPGTRLLVL.

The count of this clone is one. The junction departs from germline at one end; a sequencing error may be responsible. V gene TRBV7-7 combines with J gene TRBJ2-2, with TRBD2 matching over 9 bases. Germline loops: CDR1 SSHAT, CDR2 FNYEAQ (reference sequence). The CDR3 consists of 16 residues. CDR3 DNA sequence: TGTGCTAGCAGCCCGCAACTAGCGGGGAACACCGGGGAGCTGTTTTTT. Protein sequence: CASSPQLAGNTGELFF.

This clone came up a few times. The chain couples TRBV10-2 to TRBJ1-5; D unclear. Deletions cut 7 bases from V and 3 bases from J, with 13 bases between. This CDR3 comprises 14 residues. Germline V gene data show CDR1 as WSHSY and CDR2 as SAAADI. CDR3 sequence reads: CASTQRRINQPQHF. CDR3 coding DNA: TGCGCCAGCACCCAAAGGCGGATCAATCAGCCCCAGCATTTT.

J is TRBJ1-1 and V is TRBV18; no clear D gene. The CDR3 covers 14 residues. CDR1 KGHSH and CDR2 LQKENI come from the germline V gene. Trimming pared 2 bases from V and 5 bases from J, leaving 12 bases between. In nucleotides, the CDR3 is TGTGCCAGCTCACCAAATGAGGGTGGGACTGAAGCTTTCTTT. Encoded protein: CASSPNEGGTEAFF.

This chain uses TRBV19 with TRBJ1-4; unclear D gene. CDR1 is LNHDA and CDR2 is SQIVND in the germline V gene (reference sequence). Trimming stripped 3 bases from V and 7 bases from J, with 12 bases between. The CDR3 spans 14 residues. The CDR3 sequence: CASSIWGGVEKLFF. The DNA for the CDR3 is TGTGCCAGTAGTATCTGGGGAGGTGTTGAAAAACTGTTTTTT. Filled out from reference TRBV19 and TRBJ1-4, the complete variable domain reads DGGITQSPKYLFRKEGQNVTLSCEQNLNHDAMYWYRQDPGQGLRLIYYSQIVNDFQKGDIAEGYSVSREKKESFPLTVTSAQKNPTAFYLCASSIWGGVEKLFFGSGTQLSVL.

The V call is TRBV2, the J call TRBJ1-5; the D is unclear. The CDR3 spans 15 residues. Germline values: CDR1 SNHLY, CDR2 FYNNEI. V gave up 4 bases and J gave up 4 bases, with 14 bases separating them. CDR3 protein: CASSVSGIPNQPQHF. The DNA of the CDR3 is TGTGCCAGCAGTGTTTCGGGGATCCCTAATCAGCCCCAGCATTTT.

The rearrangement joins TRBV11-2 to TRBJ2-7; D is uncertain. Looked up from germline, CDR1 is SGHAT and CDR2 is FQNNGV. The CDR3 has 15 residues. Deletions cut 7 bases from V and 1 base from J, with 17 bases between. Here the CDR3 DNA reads TGTGCCAGCAACGACGGAGCGTTAATTTCCTACGAGCAGTACTTC. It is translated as CASNDGALISYEQYF.

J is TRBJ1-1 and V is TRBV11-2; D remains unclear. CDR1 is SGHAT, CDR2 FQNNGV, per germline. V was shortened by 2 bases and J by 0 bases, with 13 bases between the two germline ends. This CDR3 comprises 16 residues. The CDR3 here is CASSLSGAFLNTEAFF. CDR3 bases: TGTGCCAGCAGCTTATCCGGTGCTTTCCTGAACACTGAAGCTTTCTTT. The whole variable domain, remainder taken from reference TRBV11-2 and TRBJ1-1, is EAGVAQSPRYKIIEKRQSVAFWCNPISGHATLYWYQQILGQGPKLLIQFQNNGVVDDSQLPKDRFSAERLKGVDSTLKIQPAKLEDSAVYLCASSLSGAFLNTEAFFGQGTRLTVV.

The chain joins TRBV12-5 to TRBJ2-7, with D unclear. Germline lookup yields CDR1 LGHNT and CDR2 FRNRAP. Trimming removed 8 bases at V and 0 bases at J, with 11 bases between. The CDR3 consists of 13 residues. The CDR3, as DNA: TGTGCTAGTCCAGGCATACCCTCCTACGAGCAGTACTTC. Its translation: CASPGIPSYEQYF.

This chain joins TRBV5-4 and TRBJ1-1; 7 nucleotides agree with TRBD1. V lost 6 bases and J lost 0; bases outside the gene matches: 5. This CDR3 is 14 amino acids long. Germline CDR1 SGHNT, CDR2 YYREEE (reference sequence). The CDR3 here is CASNPGGMNTEAFF. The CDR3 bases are TGTGCCAGCAACCCAGGGGGTATGAACACTGAAGCTTTCTTT.

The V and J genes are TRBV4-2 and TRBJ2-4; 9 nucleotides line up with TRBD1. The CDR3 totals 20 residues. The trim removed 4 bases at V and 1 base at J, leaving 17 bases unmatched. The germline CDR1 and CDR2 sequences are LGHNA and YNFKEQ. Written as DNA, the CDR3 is TGTGCCAGCAGCCCCCTCGGGGGGACAGGGAAGTTGGAGGCCAAAAACATTCAGTACTTC. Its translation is CASSPLGGTGKLEAKNIQYF.

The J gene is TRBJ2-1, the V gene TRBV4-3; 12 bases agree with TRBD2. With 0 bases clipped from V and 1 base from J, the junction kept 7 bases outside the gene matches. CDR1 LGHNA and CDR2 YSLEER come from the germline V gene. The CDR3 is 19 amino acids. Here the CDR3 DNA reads TGCGCCAGCAGCCAAGATCCGGGGACTAGCGGGCTTTCCTACAATGAGCAGTTCTTC. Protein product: CASSQDPGTSGLSYNEQFF.

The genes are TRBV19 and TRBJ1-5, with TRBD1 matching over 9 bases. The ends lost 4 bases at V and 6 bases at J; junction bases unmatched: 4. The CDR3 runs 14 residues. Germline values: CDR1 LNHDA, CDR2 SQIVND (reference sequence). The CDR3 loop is CASSRTGVAQPQHF. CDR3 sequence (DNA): TGTGCCAGTAGTAGGACAGGGGTGGCTCAGCCCCAGCATTTT.

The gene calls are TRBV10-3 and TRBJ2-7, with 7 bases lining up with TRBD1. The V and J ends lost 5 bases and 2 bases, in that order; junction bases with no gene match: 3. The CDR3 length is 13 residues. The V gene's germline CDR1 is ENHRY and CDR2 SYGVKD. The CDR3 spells CAISSGTAYEQYF. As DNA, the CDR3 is TGTGCCATCAGTTCAGGGACAGCCTACGAGCAGTACTTC.

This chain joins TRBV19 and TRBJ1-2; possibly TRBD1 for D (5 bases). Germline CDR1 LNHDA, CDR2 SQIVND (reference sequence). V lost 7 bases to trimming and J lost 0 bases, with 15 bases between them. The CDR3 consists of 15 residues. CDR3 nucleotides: TGTGCCAGTATCCCCGGGGGGGGAGCTAACTATGGCTACACCTTC. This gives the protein CASIPGGGANYGYTF.

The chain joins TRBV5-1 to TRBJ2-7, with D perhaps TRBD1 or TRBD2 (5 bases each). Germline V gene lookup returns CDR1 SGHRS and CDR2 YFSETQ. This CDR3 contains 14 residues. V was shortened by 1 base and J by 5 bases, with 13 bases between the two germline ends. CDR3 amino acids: CASSLWGIGDEQYF. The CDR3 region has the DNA TGCGCCAGCAGCTTGTGGGGGATAGGTGACGAGCAGTACTTC.

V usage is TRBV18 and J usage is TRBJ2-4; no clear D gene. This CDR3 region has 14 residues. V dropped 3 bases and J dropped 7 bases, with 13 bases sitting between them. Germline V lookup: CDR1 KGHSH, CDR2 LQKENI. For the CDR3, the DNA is TGTGCCAGCTCACCGGCAGTAGCAAGGAACATTCAGTACTTC. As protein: CASSPAVARNIQYF.

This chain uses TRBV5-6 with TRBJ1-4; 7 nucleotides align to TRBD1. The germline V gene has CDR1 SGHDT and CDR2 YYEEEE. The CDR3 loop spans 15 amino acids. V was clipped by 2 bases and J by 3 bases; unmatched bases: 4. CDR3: CASSFVDRANEKLFF. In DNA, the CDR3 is TGTGCCAGCAGCTTCGTCGACAGGGCTAATGAAAAACTGTTTTTT. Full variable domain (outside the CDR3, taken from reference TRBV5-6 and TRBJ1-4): DAGVTQSPTHLIKTRGQQVTLRCSPKSGHDTVSWYQQALGQGPQFIFQYYEEEERQRGNFPDRFSGHQFPNYSSELNVNALLLGDSALYLCASSFVDRANEKLFFGSGTQLSVL.

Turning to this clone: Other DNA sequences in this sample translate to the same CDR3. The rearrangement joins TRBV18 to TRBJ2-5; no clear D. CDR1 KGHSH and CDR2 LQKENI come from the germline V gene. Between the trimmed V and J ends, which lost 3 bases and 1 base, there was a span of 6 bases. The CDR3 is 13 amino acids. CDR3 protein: CASSPKSQETQYF. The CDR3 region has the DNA TGTGCCAGCTCACCCAAGAGCCAAGAGACCCAGTACTTC.

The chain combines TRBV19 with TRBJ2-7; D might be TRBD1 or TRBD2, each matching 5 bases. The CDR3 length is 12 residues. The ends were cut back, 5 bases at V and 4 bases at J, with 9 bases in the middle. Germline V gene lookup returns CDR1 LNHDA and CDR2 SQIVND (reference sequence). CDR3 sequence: CASSGTVYEQYF. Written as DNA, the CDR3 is TGTGCCAGTAGTGGGACGGTTTACGAGCAGTACTTC.

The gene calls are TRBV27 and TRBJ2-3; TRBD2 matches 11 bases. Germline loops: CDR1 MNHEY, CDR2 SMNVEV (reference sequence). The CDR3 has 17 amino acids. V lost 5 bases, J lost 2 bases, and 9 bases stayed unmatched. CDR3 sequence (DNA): TGTGCCAGCAGTCCTTCCCGACTAGCGGGATCCACAGATACGCAGTATTTT. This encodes CASSPSRLAGSTDTQYF.